The 18 T cell receptor beta chains listed next were all sequenced from one sample in a study of T cells in Graves' hyperthyroidism and ophthalmopathy. TCR beta CDR3 sequences were amplified from RNA transcripts. The TCR CDR3 first-round RT-PCR relied on the HTBI primer set. TCRdb processed the multiplex PCR reads anew with MiXCR; each CDR3 protein has one entry. The sample holds 250,000 to 300,000 distinct CDR3 sequences, approximately 14% seen once. The specimen sequenced was blood. Source of these receptors: a middle-aged woman with Graves' hyperthyroidism.

This clonotype turned up a few times. The chain uses TRBV9 and TRBJ2-3, with 10 nucleotides matching TRBD2. The CDR3 runs 17 residues. Germline values: CDR1 SGDLS, CDR2 YYNGEE. V was clipped by 0 bases and J by 6 bases; unmatched bases: 10. In DNA, the CDR3 is TGTGCCAGCAGCGTAGGCGTGGCTAGCGGGAGTTATGATACGCAGTATTTT. This translates into CASSVGVASGSYDTQYF.

About this clonotype: The CDR3 end shows no conserved phenylalanine or tryptophan, and so a read error is likely. The CDR3 DNA sequence: TGCGCCAGCAGCTTGGGTCAGGGACTAGTTAACGAGCAGTACCTC. This codes for CASSLGQGLVNEQYL. This chain connects TRBV5-1 to TRBJ2-7, with 8 bases matching TRBD2. Germline V gives CDR1 SGHRS, CDR2 YFSETQ. V shed 0 bases, J shed 5 bases, and the junction held 7 bases outside the gene matches. The CDR3 totals 15 residues.

The chain combines TRBV11-2 with TRBJ2-1; D uncertain. There are 13 residues in the CDR3. V gave up 0 bases and J gave up 9 bases, with 9 bases separating them. Germline V lookup: CDR1 SGHAT, CDR2 FQNNGV. The DNA for the CDR3 is TGTGCCAGCAGCTTAGAGGGTCGGCCTGAGCAGTTCTTC. Translating gives CASSLEGRPEQFF.

This clonotype occurred many times. In DNA form, the CDR3 reads TGTGCCAGCAGTAGTCTCCACAATGAGCAGTTCTTC. Protein product: CASSSLHNEQFF. V gene TRBV28 combines with J gene TRBJ2-1; D not certain. The length of the CDR3 is 12 residues. Germline assignment: CDR1 MDHEN and CDR2 SYDVKM. Trimming pared 5 bases from V and 5 bases from J, leaving 7 bases between. The full variable domain, in which reference TRBV28 and TRBJ2-1 provide the parts outside the CDR3, is DVKVTQSSRYLVKRTGEKVFLECVQDMDHENMFWYRQDPGLGLRLIYFSYDVKMKEKGDIPEGYSVSREKKERFSLILESASTNQTSMYLCASSSLHNEQFFGPGTRLTVL.

This clonotype was seen a handful of times. The J gene is TRBJ1-6, the V gene TRBV19, with 11 bases identical to TRBD1. Trimming at V came to 3 bases and at J to 8 bases, leaving 3 bases not matched to a gene. CDR3 size: 15 residues. Germline CDR1 and CDR2: LNHDA and SQIVND (reference sequence). CDR3 DNA: TGTGCCAGTAGTATGGGACAGGGGGAGTATTCACCCCTCCACTTT. Protein product: CASSMGQGEYSPLHF.

This clonotype was detected ten times or more. The V call is TRBV28, the J call TRBJ1-3, with D unclear. Germline V gene data show CDR1 as MDHEN and CDR2 as SYDVKM. V lost 6 bases to trimming and J lost 0 bases, with 12 bases between them. CDR3 size: 15 residues. In nucleotides, the CDR3 is TGTGCCAGCAGCCGATTAGGTAGCTCTGGAAACACCATATATTTT. Protein: CASSRLGSSGNTIYF.

In this sample, this clonotype turned up many times. This rearrangement joins TRBV7-2 to TRBJ2-7; D is unresolved. CDR3 size: 16 residues. V shed 2 bases and J shed 4 bases, with 18 bases lying between them. CDR1 and CDR2 (germline): SGHTA, FQGNSA. The CDR3 region has the DNA TGTGCCAGCAGCTTATCCCTGGACCCCACGGCTTACGAGCAGTACTTC. This encodes CASSLSLDPTAYEQYF.

The genes are TRBV28 and TRBJ1-2; 8 bases agree with TRBD1. With V trimmed by 6 bases and J by 6 bases, 12 bases remained unmatched. This CDR3 has 15 amino acids. Germline V gene data show CDR1 as MDHEN and CDR2 as SYDVKM. Written as DNA, the CDR3 is TGTGCCAGCAGCTTCCCCCCCCCGACAGGGGATGGCTACACCTTC. It codes for CASSFPPPTGDGYTF.

This clonotype was picked up many times. V gene TRBV11-2 combines with J gene TRBJ2-5; TRBD1 aligns across 11 bases. This CDR3 contains 14 residues. V was clipped by 5 bases and J by 5 bases; unmatched bases: 4. Germline CDR1 and CDR2: SGHAT and FQNNGV. The CDR3 protein is CASSRDRGSETQYF. In nucleotides, the CDR3 is TGTGCCAGCAGCCGGGACAGGGGGAGTGAGACCCAGTACTTC.

The rearrangement joins TRBV20-1 to TRBJ2-5; D may be TRBD1 or TRBD2 (5 bases each). The CDR3 runs to 13 residues. Trimming removed 0 bases at V and 7 bases at J, with 12 bases between. Germline V lookup: CDR1 DFQATT, CDR2 SNEGSKA (reference sequence). CDR3 loop: CSARDRGPVTQYF. Written as DNA, the CDR3 is TGCAGTGCTAGAGATCGGGGACCTGTGACCCAGTACTTC.

This clonotype was seen many times. The chain is built from TRBV20-1 and TRBJ1-2, with 10 bases fitting TRBD1. Germline loops: CDR1 DFQATT, CDR2 SNEGSKA (reference sequence). The CDR3 extends over 14 amino acids. J was trimmed by 4 bases and V by 6 bases; bases with no gene match: 8. The CDR3, as DNA: TGCAGTGCGGAGCGGGACAGGGGTGGCTATGGCTACACCTTC. It specifies CSAERDRGGYGYTF.

The V gene is TRBV2, the J gene TRBJ2-4, with 8 bases matching TRBD2. V lost 7 bases, J lost 2 bases, and 4 bases stayed unmatched. Germline CDR1 reads SNHLY; CDR2 reads FYNNEI. The CDR3 sequence is 14 residues long. CDR3: CASTGGETKNIQYF. CDR3 DNA sequence: TGTGCCAGCACGGGGGGGGAGACCAAAAACATTCAGTACTTC.

Only a few counts were recorded for this clonotype. The genes are TRBV6-1 and TRBJ2-2, with TRBD1 matching over 9 bases. The CDR3 sequence is 15 residues long. The trim removed 3 bases at V and 7 bases at J, leaving 6 bases unmatched. CDR1 and CDR2 (germline): MNHNS, SASEGT. CDR3 nucleotide sequence: TGTGCCAGCAGTGACCCGGGACAGGGCGTCGGGGAGCTGTTTTTT. Translating it yields CASSDPGQGVGELFF.

This clonotype was observed at least ten times. V is TRBV27 and J is TRBJ1-1; D is ambiguous. Germline CDR1 reads MNHEY; CDR2 reads SMNVEV (reference sequence). Trimming left V 7 bases short and J 1 base short, with 13 bases between. The CDR3 is made up of 14 amino acids. This CDR3 reads CASTIGGGNTEAFF. CDR3 sequence (DNA): TGTGCCAGCACCATCGGCGGTGGGAACACTGAAGCTTTCTTT.

With respect to this clonotype: The CDR3 carries no conserved terminal phenylalanine or tryptophan, so it likely arises from a read error. The chain carries TRBV2 and TRBJ2-1; 7 nucleotides line up with TRBD2. In germline, CDR1 is SNHLY, CDR2 FYNNEI. The CDR3 has 16 amino acids. CDR3 coding DNA: TGTGCCAGCAGTGGACGAGCGGGACTCTCCTACAATGGGCAGTTCGTC. Translating gives CASSGRAGLSYNGQFV.

This clonotype was counted at least ten times. J is TRBJ1-5 and V is TRBV20-1; D gene unclear. Germline V gives CDR1 DFQATT, CDR2 SNEGSKA (reference sequence). CDR3 length: 14 amino acids. The V end lost 5 bases, the J end lost 3 bases, and 14 bases lay between the germline ends. The CDR3 sequence: CSASISAYNQPQHF. CDR3 DNA sequence: TGCAGTGCTTCCATTTCGGCCTACAATCAGCCCCAGCATTTT.

This clonotype was seen at least ten times. This chain connects TRBV13 to TRBJ2-7; TRBD2 matches at 11 bases. Germline CDR1 is PRHDT and CDR2 is FYEKMQ (reference sequence). This CDR3 comprises 16 residues. The V and J ends lost 4 bases and 3 bases, in that order; junction bases with no gene match: 8. CDR3 nucleotide sequence: TGTGCCAGCAGCTACCTCACTAGCGGGAGATTCTACGAGCAGTACTTC. It codes for CASSYLTSGRFYEQYF. Using reference TRBV13 and TRBJ2-7 for the parts outside the CDR3, the full variable domain is AAGVIQSPRHLIKEKRETATLKCYPIPRHDTVYWYQQGPGQDPQFLISFYEKMQSDKGSIPDRFSAQQFSDYHSELNMSSLELGDSALYFCASSYLTSGRFYEQYFGPGTRLTVT.

This sequence joins TRBV20-1 and TRBJ2-7; D uncertain. There are 12 residues in the CDR3. With 0 bases removed from V and 1 base from J, the gap between germline ends came to 4 bases. Germline V gives CDR1 DFQATT, CDR2 SNEGSKA (reference sequence). The CDR3 nucleotides read TGCAGTGCTAGAGAATCGTCCTACGAGCAGTACTTC. Residues: CSARESSYEQYF.